Each of the 9 T cell receptor beta chains below was sequenced from the same sample in a study of blood T cell repertoires in COVID-19. Assay: immunoSEQ multiplex PCR; the TCRdb copy retains only in-frame clones and omits some. The sample includes 300,000 to 400,000 clones, 90% seen only once; the top ten take 2% to 3%. The sequenced sample consisted of PBMCs or T cells enriched from blood (not recorded which). These receptors originate from a man between 60 and 75 years old who had recovered from COVID-19.

The chain combines TRBV12-5 with TRBJ2-7; 10 positions match TRBD2. The V gene's germline CDR1 is LGHNT and CDR2 FRNRAP. CDR3 length: 14 residues. V was pared by 3 bases and J by 5 bases, with 4 bases of the junction left unmatched. The CDR3: CASGFSSGGNEQYF. CDR3 DNA sequence: TGTGCTAGTGGTTTCAGTAGCGGGGGGAACGAGCAGTACTTC.

The chain joins TRBV5-6 to TRBJ1-4; tentative D call: TRBD1 (6 bases). CDR3 length: 15 amino acids. V was shortened by 4 bases and J by 0 bases, with 10 bases between the two germline ends. Germline CDR1 and CDR2: SGHDT and YYEEEE. The CDR3 sequence: CASSAGGPTNEKLFF. The CDR3 nucleotides are TGTGCCAGCAGCGCCGGGGGGCCAACTAATGAAAAACTGTTTTTT.

The V gene is TRBV9, the J gene TRBJ2-5; 12 bases are shared with TRBD2. CDR3 length: 17 residues. Trimming cost V 0 bases and J 2 bases; bases outside gene matches: 5. The germline gives CDR1 SGDLS, CDR2 YYNGEE. CDR3 nucleotide sequence: TGTGCCAGCAGCGTAGCGCCTGGGACTAGCGGGCAAGAGACCCAGTACTTC. It encodes CASSVAPGTSGQETQYF.

CDR3 protein: CASSQGDRKLYGYTF. CDR3 bases: TGTGCCAGCAGCCAAGGGGACAGAAAACTCTATGGCTACACCTTC. This chain links TRBV4-2 with TRBJ1-2, with 7 bases matching TRBD1. Germline lookup yields CDR1 LGHNA and CDR2 YNFKEQ. The CDR3 covers 15 residues. Trimming cost V 1 base and J 4 bases; bases outside gene matches: 6.

The rearrangement uses TRBV5-1 and TRBJ2-2; 10 bases match TRBD1. Germline V gene lookup returns CDR1 SGHRS and CDR2 YFSETQ. This CDR3 is 16 amino acids long. The trim removed 2 bases at V and 4 bases at J, leaving 5 bases unmatched. DNA for the CDR3: TGCGCCAGCAGCTTAGCCGGGACAGGGGCCACCGGGGAGCTGTTTTTT. This encodes CASSLAGTGATGELFF.

The chain employs TRBV6-2 or TRBV6-3 and TRBJ2-7, with D maybe TRBD2 (7 bases). V lost 3 bases, J lost 3 bases, and 12 bases lay in between. This CDR3 region has 14 residues. Germline V CDR1 and CDR2: MNHEY, SVGEGT. CDR3 DNA: TGTGCCAGCAGTTATGGGGGGGCCAACTACGAGCAGTACTTC. Amino acids: CASSYGGANYEQYF.

The sample holds one count of this clone. The chain employs TRBV7-6 and TRBJ2-1, with 8 bases identical to TRBD2. Looked up from germline, CDR1 is SGHVS and CDR2 is FNYEAQ. J was trimmed by 7 bases and V by 2 bases; bases with no gene match: 7. The CDR3 runs to 15 residues. The CDR3 nucleotides are TGTGCCAGCAGCTTAATGACGGGGGGGCGAAATGAGCAGTTCTTC. Its protein product is CASSLMTGGRNEQFF. Supplemented by reference TRBV7-6 and TRBJ2-1, the full variable domain reads GAGVSQSPRYKVTKRGQDVALRCDPISGHVSLYWYRQALGQGPEFLTYFNYEAQQDKSGLPNDRFSAERPEGSISTLTIQRTEQRDSAMYRCASSLMTGGRNEQFFGPGTRLTVL.

The CDR3 is CASSLGTSGRSDTQYF. DNA for the CDR3: TGTGCCAGCAGCTTAGGGACTAGCGGGAGGTCTGATACGCAGTATTTT. V usage is TRBV11-2 and J usage is TRBJ2-3; TRBD2 matches 14 bases. The CDR3 sequence is 16 residues long. Germline loops: CDR1 SGHAT, CDR2 FQNNGV. V lost 1 base and J lost 6; bases outside the gene matches: 3.

The V call is TRBV5-4, the J call TRBJ1-4; D may be TRBD1 (6 bases). CDR1 SGHNT and CDR2 YYREEE come from the germline V gene (reference sequence). This CDR3 is built from 15 residues. Trimming took 0 bases from V and 5 from J, leaving 11 bases between them. The CDR3 protein is CASSLAGGQNEKLFF. The CDR3 nucleotides read TGTGCCAGCAGCTTGGCGGGGGGCCAAAATGAAAAACTGTTTTTT.